This T cell receptor (beta chain) comes out of a study of CD8+CD57+ T cells in acquired aplastic anemia. Overall study: Sorting CD4+ and CD8+ cells gave DNA averaging around 3 ug.

Germline values: CDR1 LNHNV, CDR2 YYDKDF (reference sequence). Trimming cost V 9 bases and J 2 bases; bases outside gene matches: 13. The CDR3 contains 15 residues. Researchers used genomic DNA as the template to profile TCR beta VDJ and CDR3. TCRdb processed the reads anew with MiXCR; each CDR3 protein has one entry. The sample has approximately 200,000 distinct CDR3 sequences, around 60% seen once. Sequences were obtained from sorted CD4+, CD8+, or CD8+CD57+ T cells (not recorded which) from PBMCs. The receptor comes from a human donor in good health. The chain employs TRBV15 and TRBJ2-7, with 7 bases lining up with TRBD2. The CDR3 loop reads CATAEERLAPYEQYF. The CDR3 DNA reads as TGTGCCACTGCTGAGGAGCGACTAGCACCCTACGAGCAGTACTTC.